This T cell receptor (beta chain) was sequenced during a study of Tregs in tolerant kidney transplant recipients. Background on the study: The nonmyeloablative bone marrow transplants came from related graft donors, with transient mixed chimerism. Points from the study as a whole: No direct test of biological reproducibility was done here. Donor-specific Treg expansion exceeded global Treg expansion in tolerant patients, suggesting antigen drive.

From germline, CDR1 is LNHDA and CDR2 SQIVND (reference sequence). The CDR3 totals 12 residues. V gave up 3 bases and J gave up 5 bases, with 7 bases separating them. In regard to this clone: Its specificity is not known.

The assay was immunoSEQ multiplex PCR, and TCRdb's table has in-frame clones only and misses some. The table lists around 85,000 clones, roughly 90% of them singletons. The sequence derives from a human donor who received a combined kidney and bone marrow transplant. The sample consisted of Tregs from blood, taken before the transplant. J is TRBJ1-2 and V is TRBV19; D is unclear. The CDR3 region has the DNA TGTGCCAGTAGTATTCAATTTTATGGCTACACCTTC. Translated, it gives CASSIQFYGYTF.